This paragraph reports one T cell receptor beta chain. This CDR3 has 17 residues. After removal of 4 bases from V and 2 bases from J, the junction contained 11 bases not matched to a gene. Germline lookup yields CDR1 SGHVS and CDR2 FQNEAQ. The data belong to a study of blood T cell repertoires in COVID-19. About the research overall: The cDNA or gDNA used as material had been derived from T cells, B-cell-depleted T cells, or PBMCs.

Authors' processing steps: Estimation of nucleated cell counts was performed using reference gene primer amplification. Sequenced by immunoSEQ multiplex PCR; TCRdb stores in-frame clones only, minus some. V, J and clone size derive from that table, while D and trimming were established from the DNA sequence. The sample gives roughly 260,000 clones, about 87% of which show up once; approximately 3.3% is in the top ten. The specimen sequenced was peripheral blood. The gene calls are TRBV7-8 and TRBJ1-3; TRBD1 matches at 7 bases. This receptor was taken from a woman aged 40 to 49 with acute or convalescent COVID-19. The CDR3 protein is CASSSYFFDRAGNTIYF. CDR3 in DNA: TGTGCCAGCAGCTCCTACTTTTTCGACAGGGCTGGAAACACCATATATTTT.